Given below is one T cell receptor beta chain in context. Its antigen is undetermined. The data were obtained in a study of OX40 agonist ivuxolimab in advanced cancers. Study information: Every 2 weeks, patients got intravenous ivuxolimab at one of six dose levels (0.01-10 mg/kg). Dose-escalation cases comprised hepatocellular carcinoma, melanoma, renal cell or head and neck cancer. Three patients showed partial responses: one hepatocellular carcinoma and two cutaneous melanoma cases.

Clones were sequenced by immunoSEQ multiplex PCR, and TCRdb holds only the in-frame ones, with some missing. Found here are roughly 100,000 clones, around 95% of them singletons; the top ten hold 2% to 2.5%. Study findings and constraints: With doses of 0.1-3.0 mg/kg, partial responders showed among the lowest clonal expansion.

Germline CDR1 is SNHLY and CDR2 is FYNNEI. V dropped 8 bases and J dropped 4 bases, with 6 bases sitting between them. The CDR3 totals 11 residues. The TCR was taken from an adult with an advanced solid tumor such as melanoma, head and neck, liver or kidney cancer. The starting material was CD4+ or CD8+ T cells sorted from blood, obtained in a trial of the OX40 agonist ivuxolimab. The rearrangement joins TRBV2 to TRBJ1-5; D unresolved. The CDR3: CASGDNQPQHF. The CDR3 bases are TGTGCCAGCGGGGATAATCAGCCCCAGCATTTT.